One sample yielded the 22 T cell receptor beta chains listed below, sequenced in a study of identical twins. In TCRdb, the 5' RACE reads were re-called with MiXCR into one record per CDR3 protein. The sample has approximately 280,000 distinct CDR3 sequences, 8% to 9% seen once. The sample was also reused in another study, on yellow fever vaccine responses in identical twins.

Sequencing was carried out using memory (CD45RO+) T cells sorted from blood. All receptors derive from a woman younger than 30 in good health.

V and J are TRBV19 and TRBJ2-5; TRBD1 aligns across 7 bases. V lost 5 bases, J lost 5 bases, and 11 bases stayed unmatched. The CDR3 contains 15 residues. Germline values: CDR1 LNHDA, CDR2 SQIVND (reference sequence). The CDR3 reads CASSPVRTGRETQYF. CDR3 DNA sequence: TGTGCCAGTAGTCCCGTCCGGACAGGCAGGGAGACCCAGTACTTC.

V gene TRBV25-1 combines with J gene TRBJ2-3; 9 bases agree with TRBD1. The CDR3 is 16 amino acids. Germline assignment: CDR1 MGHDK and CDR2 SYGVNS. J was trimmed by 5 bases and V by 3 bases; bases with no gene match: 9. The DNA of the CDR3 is TGTGCCAGCAGTGATTGGGGGGACAGGGCGGTAGATACGCAGTATTTT. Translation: CASSDWGDRAVDTQYF. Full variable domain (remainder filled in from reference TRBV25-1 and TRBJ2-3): EADIYQTPRYLVIGTGKKITLECSQTMGHDKMYWYQQDPGMELHLIHYSYGVNSTEKGDLSSESTVSRIRTEHFPLTLESARPSHTSQYLCASSDWGDRAVDTQYFGPGTRLTVL.

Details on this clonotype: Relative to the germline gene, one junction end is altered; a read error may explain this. This chain's CDR3 is CAISLGLAGGELFF. The CDR3 bases are TGTGCCATCAGCCTGGGACTAGCCGGCGGGGAGCTGTTTTTT. The V call is TRBV5-5, the J call TRBJ2-2, with 9 bases aligning to TRBD2. CDR1 and CDR2 (germline): SGHKS, YYEKEE (reference sequence). The length of the CDR3 is 14 residues.

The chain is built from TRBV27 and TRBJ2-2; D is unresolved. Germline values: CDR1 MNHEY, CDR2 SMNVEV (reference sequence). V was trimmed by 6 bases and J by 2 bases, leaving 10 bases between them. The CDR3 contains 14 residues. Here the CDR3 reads CASRVSSNTGELFF. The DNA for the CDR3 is TGTGCCAGCAGAGTGAGCAGCAACACCGGGGAGCTGTTTTTT.

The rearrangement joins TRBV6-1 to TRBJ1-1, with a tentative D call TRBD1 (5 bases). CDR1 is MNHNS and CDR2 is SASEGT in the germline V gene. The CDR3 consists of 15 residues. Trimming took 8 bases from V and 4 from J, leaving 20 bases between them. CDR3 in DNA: TGTGCCAGCGCTAACGCCGGGGCCGGAGGCACTGAAGCTTTCTTT. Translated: CASANAGAGGTEAFF.

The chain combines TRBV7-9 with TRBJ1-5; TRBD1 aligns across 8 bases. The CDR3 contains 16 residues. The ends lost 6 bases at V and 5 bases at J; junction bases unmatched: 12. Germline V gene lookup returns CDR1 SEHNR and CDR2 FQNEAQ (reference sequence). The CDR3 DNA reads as TGTGCCAGCAGGTGCCGGGACAGGAGATACCATCAGCCCCAGCATTTT. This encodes CASRCRDRRYHQPQHF.

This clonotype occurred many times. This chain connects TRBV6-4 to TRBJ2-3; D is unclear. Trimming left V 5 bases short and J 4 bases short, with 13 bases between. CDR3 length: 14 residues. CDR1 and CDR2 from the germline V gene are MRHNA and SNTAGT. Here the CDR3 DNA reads TGTGCCAGCAGTTGGACGCAGTCTGCAGATACGCAGTATTTT. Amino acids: CASSWTQSADTQYF.

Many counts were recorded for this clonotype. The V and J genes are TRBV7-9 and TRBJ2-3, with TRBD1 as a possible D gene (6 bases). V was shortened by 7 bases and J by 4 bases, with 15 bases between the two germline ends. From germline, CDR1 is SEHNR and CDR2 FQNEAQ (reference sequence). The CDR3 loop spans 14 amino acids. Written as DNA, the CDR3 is TGTGCCAGCATCAACACAGGGTACGCAGATACGCAGTATTTT. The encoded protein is CASINTGYADTQYF.

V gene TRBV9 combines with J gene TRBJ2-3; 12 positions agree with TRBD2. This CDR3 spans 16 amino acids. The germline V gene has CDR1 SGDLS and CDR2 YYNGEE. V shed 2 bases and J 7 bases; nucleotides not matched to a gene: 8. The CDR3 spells CASSVGGTSGLNTQYF. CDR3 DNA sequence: TGTGCCAGCAGCGTCGGCGGGACTAGCGGGCTGAATACGCAGTATTTT.

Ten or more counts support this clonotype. CDR3 sequence reads: CASSYAGEKLFF. The CDR3 nucleotides are TGTGCCAGCAGTTACGCGGGCGAAAAACTGTTTTTT. The chain employs TRBV12-3 or TRBV12-4 and TRBJ1-4; D is ambiguous. The CDR3 has 12 amino acids. Deletions cut 4 bases from V and 8 bases from J, with 8 bases between.

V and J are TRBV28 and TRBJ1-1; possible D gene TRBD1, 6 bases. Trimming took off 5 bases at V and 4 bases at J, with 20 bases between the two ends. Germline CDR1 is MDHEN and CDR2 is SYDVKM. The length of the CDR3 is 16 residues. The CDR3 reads CASSLLGAGEGTEAFF. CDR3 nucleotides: TGTGCCAGCAGTCTATTAGGGGCAGGGGAAGGCACTGAAGCTTTCTTT.

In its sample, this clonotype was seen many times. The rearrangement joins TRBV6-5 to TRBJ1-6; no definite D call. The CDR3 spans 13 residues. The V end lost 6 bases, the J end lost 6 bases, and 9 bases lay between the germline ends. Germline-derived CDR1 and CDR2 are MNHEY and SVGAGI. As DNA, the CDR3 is TGTGCCAGCAGACTCGGACTTAATTCACCCCTCCACTTT. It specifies CASRLGLNSPLHF.

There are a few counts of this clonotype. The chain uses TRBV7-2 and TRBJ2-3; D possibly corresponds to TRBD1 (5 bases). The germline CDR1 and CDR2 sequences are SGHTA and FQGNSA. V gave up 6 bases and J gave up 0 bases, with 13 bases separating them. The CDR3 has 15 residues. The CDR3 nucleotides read TGTGCCAGCAGGCCCCAGGGAATTAGCACAGATACGCAGTATTTT. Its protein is CASRPQGISTDTQYF.

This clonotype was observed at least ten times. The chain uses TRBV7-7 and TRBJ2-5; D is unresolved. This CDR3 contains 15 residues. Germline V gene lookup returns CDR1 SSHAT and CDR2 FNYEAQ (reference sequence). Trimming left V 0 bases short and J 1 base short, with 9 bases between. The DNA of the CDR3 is TGTGCCAGCAGCTTAGCCACCGGGCCCCAAGAGACCCAGTACTTC. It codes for CASSLATGPQETQYF.

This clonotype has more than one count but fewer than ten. CDR3 in DNA: TGTGCCAGCAGCTTTCAAAGGACTAGCGGGAATGAGCAGTTCTTC. This encodes CASSFQRTSGNEQFF. This chain uses TRBV12-3 or TRBV12-4 with TRBJ2-1; 11 nucleotides agree with TRBD2. Trimming at V came to 6 bases and at J to 7 bases, leaving 8 bases not matched to a gene. The CDR3 has 15 amino acids.

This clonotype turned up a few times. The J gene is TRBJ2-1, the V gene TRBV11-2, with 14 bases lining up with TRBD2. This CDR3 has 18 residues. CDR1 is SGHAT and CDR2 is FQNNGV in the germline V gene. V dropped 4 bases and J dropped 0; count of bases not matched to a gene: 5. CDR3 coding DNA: TGTGCCAGCAGCTCCGGGACTAGCGGGAGCCGCTCCTACAATGAGCAGTTCTTC. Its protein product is CASSSGTSGSRSYNEQFF.

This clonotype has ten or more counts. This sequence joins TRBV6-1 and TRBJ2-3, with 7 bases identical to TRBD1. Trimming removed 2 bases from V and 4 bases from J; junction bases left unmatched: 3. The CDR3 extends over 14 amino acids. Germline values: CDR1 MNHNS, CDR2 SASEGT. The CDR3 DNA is TGTGCCAGCAGTGAATATCAGGGGGCAGATACGCAGTATTTT. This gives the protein CASSEYQGADTQYF.

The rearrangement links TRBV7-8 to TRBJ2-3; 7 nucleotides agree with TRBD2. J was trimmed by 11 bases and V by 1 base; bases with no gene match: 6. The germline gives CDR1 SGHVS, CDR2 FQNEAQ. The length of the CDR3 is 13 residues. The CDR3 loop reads CASSLGGGWVQYF. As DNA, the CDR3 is TGTGCCAGCAGCTTAGGGGGGGGTTGGGTGCAGTATTTT. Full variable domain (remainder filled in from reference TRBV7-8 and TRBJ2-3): GAGVSQSPRYKVAKRGQDVALRCDPISGHVSLFWYQQALGQGPEFLTYFQNEAQLDKSGLPSDRFFAERPEGSVSTLKIQRTQQEDSAVYLCASSLGGGWVQYFGPGTRLTVL.

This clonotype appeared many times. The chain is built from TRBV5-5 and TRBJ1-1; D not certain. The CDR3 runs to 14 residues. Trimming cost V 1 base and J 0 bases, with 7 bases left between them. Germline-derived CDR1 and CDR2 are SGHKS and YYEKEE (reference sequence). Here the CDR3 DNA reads TGTGCCAGCAGCTTGTGGCGAATGAACACTGAAGCTTTCTTT. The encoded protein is CASSLWRMNTEAFF.

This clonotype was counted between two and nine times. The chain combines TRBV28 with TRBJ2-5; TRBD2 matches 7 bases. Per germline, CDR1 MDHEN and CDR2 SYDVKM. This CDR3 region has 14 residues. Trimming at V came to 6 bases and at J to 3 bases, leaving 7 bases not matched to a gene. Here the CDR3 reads CASRFLLAEETQYF. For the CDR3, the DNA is TGTGCCAGCAGGTTCCTTCTAGCGGAAGAGACCCAGTACTTC.

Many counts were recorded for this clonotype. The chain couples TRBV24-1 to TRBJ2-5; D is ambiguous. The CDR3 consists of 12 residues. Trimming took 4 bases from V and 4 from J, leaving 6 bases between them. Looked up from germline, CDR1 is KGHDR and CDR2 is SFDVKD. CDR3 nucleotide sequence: TGTGCCACCAGTGACTACACAGAGACCCAGTACTTC. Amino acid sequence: CATSDYTETQYF.

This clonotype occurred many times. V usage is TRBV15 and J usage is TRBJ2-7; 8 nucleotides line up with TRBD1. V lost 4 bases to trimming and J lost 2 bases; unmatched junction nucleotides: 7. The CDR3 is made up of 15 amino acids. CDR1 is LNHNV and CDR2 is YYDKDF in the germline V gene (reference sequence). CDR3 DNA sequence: TGTGCCACCAGCATAGGGACAGGACAAACCTACGAGCAGTACTTC. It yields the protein CATSIGTGQTYEQYF.